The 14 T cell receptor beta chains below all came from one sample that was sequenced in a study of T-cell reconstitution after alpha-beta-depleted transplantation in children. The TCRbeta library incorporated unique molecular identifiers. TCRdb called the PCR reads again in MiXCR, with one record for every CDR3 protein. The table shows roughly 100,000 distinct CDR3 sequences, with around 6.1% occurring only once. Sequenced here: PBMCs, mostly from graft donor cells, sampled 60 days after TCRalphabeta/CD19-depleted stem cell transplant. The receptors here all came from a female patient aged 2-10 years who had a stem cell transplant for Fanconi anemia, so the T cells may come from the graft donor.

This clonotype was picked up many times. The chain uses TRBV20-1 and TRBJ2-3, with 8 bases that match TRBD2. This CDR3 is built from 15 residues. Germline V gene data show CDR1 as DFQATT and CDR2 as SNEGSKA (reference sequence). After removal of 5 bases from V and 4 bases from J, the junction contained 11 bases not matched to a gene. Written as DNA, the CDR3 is TGCAGTGCTTTAGCGGATAGTAGCGGGGCAGATACGCAGTATTTT. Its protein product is CSALADSSGADTQYF.

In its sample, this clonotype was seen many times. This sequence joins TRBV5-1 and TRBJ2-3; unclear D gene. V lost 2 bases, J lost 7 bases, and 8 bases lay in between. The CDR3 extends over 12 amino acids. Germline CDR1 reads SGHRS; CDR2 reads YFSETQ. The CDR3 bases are TGCGCCAGCAGCTTCCCACAGCATACGCAGTATTTT. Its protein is CASSFPQHTQYF.

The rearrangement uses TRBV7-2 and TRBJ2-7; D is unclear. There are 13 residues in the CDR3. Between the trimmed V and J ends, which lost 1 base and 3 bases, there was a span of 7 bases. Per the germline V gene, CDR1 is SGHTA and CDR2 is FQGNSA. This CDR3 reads CASSLVAGYEQYF. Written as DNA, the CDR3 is TGTGCCAGCAGCTTAGTAGCTGGCTACGAGCAGTACTTC. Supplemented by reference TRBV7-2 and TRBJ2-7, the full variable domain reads GAGVSQSPSNKVTEKGKDVELRCDPISGHTALYWYRQSLGQGLEFLIYFQGNSAPDKSGLPSDRFSAERTGGSVSTLTIQRTQQEDSAVYLCASSLVAGYEQYFGPGTRLTVT.

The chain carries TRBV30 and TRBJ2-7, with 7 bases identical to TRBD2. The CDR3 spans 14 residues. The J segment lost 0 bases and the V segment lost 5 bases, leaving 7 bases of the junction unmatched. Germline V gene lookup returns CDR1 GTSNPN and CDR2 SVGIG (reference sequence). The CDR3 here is CAWVPGTNSYEQYF. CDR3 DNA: TGTGCCTGGGTTCCAGGGACTAACTCCTACGAGCAGTACTTC.

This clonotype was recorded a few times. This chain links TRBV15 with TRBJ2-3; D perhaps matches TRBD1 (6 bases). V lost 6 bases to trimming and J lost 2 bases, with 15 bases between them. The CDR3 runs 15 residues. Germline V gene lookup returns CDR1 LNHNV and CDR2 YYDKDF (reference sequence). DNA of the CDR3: TGTGCCACCAGAGCTCCGGGACACCCCACAGATACGCAGTATTTT. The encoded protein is CATRAPGHPTDTQYF. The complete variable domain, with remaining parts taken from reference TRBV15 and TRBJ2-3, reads DAMVIQNPRYQVTQFGKPVTLSCSQTLNHNVMYWYQQKSSQAPKLLFHYYDKDFNNEADTPDNFQSRRPNTSFCFLDIRSPGLGDTAMYLCATRAPGHPTDTQYFGPGTRLTVL.

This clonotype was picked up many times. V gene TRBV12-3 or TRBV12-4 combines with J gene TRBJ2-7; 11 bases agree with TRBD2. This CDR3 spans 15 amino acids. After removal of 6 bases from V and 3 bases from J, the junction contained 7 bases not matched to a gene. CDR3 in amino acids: CASRNRLAGNYEQYF. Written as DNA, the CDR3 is TGTGCCAGCAGGAACCGACTAGCGGGAAACTACGAGCAGTACTTC.

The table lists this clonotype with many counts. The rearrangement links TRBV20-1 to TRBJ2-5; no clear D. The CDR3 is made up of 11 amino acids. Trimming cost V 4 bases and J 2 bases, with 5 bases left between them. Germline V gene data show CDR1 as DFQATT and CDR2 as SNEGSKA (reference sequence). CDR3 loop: CSAKIQETQYF. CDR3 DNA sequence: TGCAGTGCTAAGATTCAAGAGACCCAGTACTTC.

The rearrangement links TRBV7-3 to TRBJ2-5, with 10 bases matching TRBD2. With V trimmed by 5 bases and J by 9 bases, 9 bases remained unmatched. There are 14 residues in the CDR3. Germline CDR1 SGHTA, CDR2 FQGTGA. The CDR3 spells CASSLTPSGSAQYF. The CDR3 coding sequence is TGTGCCAGCAGCCTCACCCCTAGCGGGAGTGCCCAGTACTTC.

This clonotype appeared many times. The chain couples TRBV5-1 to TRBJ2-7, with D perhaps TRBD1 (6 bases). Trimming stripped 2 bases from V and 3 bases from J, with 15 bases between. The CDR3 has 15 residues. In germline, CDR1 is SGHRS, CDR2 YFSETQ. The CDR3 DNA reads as TGCGCCAGCAGCTTTCGACCCAGGGGTGTCTACGAGCAGTACTTC. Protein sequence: CASSFRPRGVYEQYF.

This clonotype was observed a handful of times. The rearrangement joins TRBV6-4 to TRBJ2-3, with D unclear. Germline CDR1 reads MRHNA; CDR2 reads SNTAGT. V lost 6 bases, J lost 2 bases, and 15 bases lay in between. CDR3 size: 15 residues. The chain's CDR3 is CASRTTAAPTDTQYF. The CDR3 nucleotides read TGTGCCAGCAGAACTACAGCCGCTCCCACAGATACGCAGTATTTT.

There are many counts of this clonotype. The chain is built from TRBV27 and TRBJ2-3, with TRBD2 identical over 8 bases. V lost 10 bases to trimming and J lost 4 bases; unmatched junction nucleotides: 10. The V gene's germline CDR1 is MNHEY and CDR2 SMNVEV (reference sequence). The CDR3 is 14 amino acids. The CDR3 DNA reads TGTGCCACGCAAAAGCGGGGGTTGGCAGATACGCAGTATTTT. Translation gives CATQKRGLADTQYF.

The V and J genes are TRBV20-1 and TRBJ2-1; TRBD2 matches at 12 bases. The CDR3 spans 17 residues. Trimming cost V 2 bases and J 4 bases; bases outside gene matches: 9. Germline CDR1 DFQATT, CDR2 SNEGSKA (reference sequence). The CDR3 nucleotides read TGCAGTGCTAGACCTAGCGGGAGGGCCGGGTATTACAATGAGCAGTTCTTC. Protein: CSARPSGRAGYYNEQFF.

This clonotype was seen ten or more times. CDR3 DNA: TGCAGTGCTATTGCGGGAGGAAACACCGGGGAGCTGTTTTTT. Amino acid sequence: CSAIAGGNTGELFF. The rearrangement uses TRBV20-1 and TRBJ2-2, with 8 bases fitting TRBD2. From germline, CDR1 is DFQATT and CDR2 SNEGSKA (reference sequence). Germline trimming cut 4 bases from V and 2 bases from J; bases unmatched to any gene: 3. This CDR3 is built from 14 residues.

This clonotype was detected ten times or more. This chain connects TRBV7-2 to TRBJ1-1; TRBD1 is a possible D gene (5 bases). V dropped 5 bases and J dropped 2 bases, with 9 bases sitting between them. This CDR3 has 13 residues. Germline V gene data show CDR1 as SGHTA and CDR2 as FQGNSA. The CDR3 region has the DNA TGTGCCAGCAGCCAGGGCGTCAACACTGAAGCTTTCTTT. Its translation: CASSQGVNTEAFF.